Described below is a single T cell receptor beta chain sequence and its context. This record belongs to a study of OX40 agonist ivuxolimab in advanced cancers. About the study: Previous treatment with anti-PD-1, anti-PD-L1 or anti-CTLA-4 therapy was allowed; 40% had received some.

Data came from immunoSEQ multiplex PCR; TCRdb stores just in-frame clones and leaves some out. The table includes about 64,000 clones, roughly nine tenths detected once. This specimen was CD4+ or CD8+ T cells sorted from blood, taken in a trial of the OX40 agonist ivuxolimab. This TCR was recovered from an adult with an advanced solid tumor such as melanoma, head and neck, liver or kidney cancer.

The chain's CDR3 is CASSGETQYF. DNA of the CDR3: TGTGCCAGCAGTGGTGAGACCCAGTACTTC. The rearrangement joins TRBV2 to TRBJ2-5; D remains ambiguous. V was clipped by 4 bases and J by 5 bases, with 2 bases between them. Germline CDR1 reads SNHLY; CDR2 reads FYNNEI. The CDR3 is 10 residues long.